The present T cell receptor (beta chain) was sequenced within a study of blood T cell repertoires in COVID-19. Generated by immunoSEQ multiplex PCR, the TCRdb table keeps only in-frame clones and is missing some. The sample has 75,000 to 95,000 clones; 87% are singletons. The CDR3 is 16 residues long. Trimming left V 4 bases short and J 1 base short, with 16 bases between. Per germline, CDR1 ENHRY and CDR2 SYGVKD. The clonotype originates from a man in his sixties with acute or convalescent COVID-19. J is TRBJ1-1 and V is TRBV10-3; a possible D gene is TRBD1 (6 bases). The specimen sequenced was peripheral blood. The CDR3 region is CAISGNNADRNTEAFF. For the CDR3, the DNA is TGTGCCATCAGTGGGAACAATGCGGACAGGAACACTGAAGCTTTCTTT.